The source of this T cell receptor beta chain is a study of molecular identifiers for immune sequencing clone quantification. Study results and limitations: Reportedly, one cell's Jurkat TCR RNA was detected within 1,100,000 naive CD8 cells. Among effectors, clones above 20 RNA copies held over 98% of molecules; among naive cells, under 1%.

This clonotype was counted only a few times. Its antigen remains unknown. With listed TCR primers and previously described methods, bulk TCR libraries were prepared. Each CDR3 protein is one row after TCRdb ran MiXCR on the PCR reads. The sample includes a few hundred thousand distinct CDR3 sequences, approximately 25% of them seen just once. V shed 10 bases and J 5 bases; nucleotides not matched to a gene: 17. This CDR3 comprises 16 residues. Germline V gives CDR1 MNHNY, CDR2 SVGAGI (reference sequence). Preparation of naive CD8 libraries involved about 17,000 to 1,100,000 sorted cells and 10%, 30% or 50% RNA.

This clonotype was obtained from a human donor in good health. Some libraries in this study had Jurkat cell RNA spiked in. The sequenced sample consisted of naive CD8+ T cells from blood, with Jurkat cell RNA spiked in. The subset denotes: FACS-sorted CD8+CD4-CCR7+CD45RA+ naive T cells. J is TRBJ2-3 and V is TRBV6-6, with 8 bases aligning to TRBD2. Here the CDR3 DNA reads TGTGCCATCTCCTCGGGAGGGCCAGCTTTAGGAGATACGCAGTATTTT. It encodes CAISSGGPALGDTQYF.